The 24 T cell receptor beta chains listed next were all sequenced from one sample in a study of spatial heterogeneity in lung cancer. TCRdb redid the calling of the 5' RACE reads with MiXCR, one entry per CDR3 protein. The table includes tens of thousands of distinct CDR3 sequences, around an eighth detected once. Time point denoted: sample taken at primary tumor resection. No cell sorting; template was whole RNA from tumor, lung tissue or PBMC. The sample in question was PBMCs, obtained at surgery. The receptors were sampled from a male donor with early-stage non-small cell lung cancer.

The V and J genes are TRBV7-8 and TRBJ2-3; the match to TRBD1 covers 7 bases. Germline V gives CDR1 SGHVS, CDR2 FQNEAQ. The ends lost 4 bases at V and 6 bases at J; junction bases unmatched: 7. The CDR3 contains 14 residues. CDR3 residues: CASSSGPQGDTQYF. As DNA, the CDR3 is TGTGCCAGCAGCTCTGGTCCACAGGGGGATACGCAGTATTTT.

Ten or more counts support this clonotype. The chain joins TRBV29-1 to TRBJ1-5; 8 nucleotides match TRBD1. The CDR3 is made up of 13 amino acids. Germline V lookup: CDR1 SQVTM, CDR2 ANQGSEA. The V gene end was trimmed by 4 bases and the J gene end by 4 bases; junction bases not matched to a gene: 3. This chain's CDR3 is CSVAQGENQPQHF. The CDR3 region has the DNA TGCAGCGTTGCACAGGGGGAAAATCAGCCCCAGCATTTT.

The chain links TRBV18 to TRBJ1-1; no clear D gene. V was cut by 7 bases and J by 0 bases, with 15 bases left in between. This CDR3 has 15 amino acids. Looked up from germline, CDR1 is KGHSH and CDR2 is LQKENI. CDR3 sequence: CASLPTLEVNTEAFF. The CDR3 nucleotides are TGTGCCAGCTTGCCGACACTGGAAGTGAACACTGAAGCTTTCTTT.

At least ten counts were recorded for this clonotype. This rearrangement joins TRBV2 to TRBJ1-6, with D possibly being TRBD1 (5 bases). V was trimmed by 1 base and J by 8 bases, leaving 12 bases between them. The CDR3 is made up of 15 amino acids. CDR1 is SNHLY and CDR2 is FYNNEI in the germline V gene. CDR3 residues: CASSEGPGWDSPLHF. CDR3 nucleotide sequence: TGTGCCAGCAGTGAAGGTCCAGGGTGGGATTCACCCCTCCACTTT.

In this sample, this clonotype turned up a few times. V usage is TRBV11-2 and J usage is TRBJ2-1, with TRBD2 as a possible D gene (5 bases). The length of the CDR3 is 15 residues. CDR1 and CDR2 (germline): SGHAT, FQNNGV. The ends were cut back, 4 bases at V and 4 bases at J, with 14 bases in the middle. The DNA for the CDR3 is TGTGCCAGCAGCTATCCGGATGGGAGATACAATGAGCAGTTCTTC. It encodes CASSYPDGRYNEQFF.

The DNA for the CDR3 is TGTGCCAGTAGCGCCGACAGGAACACTGAAGCTTTCTTT. It codes for CASSADRNTEAFF. This sequence joins TRBV19 and TRBJ1-1, with a possible D match to TRBD1 (5 bases). Trimming took 6 bases from V and 1 from J, leaving 9 bases between them. The CDR3 consists of 13 residues. Germline CDR1 and CDR2: LNHDA and SQIVND (reference sequence). The variable domain in full, completed from reference TRBV19 and TRBJ1-1, reads DGGITQSPKYLFRKEGQNVTLSCEQNLNHDAMYWYRQDPGQGLRLIYYSQIVNDFQKGDIAEGYSVSREKKESFPLTVTSAQKNPTAFYLCASSADRNTEAFFGQGTRLTVV.

This clonotype was detected only a few times. The chain has TRBV18 and TRBJ2-1; D is undetermined. Trimming removed 0 bases from V and 0 bases from J, with 12 bases in between. The CDR3 is 17 residues long. Germline assignment: CDR1 KGHSH and CDR2 LQKENI. CDR3 sequence: CASSPPSVPSSYNEQFF. The DNA of the CDR3 is TGTGCCAGCTCACCACCGTCAGTCCCGAGCTCCTACAATGAGCAGTTCTTC.

This clonotype was recorded a few times. This chain uses TRBV5-6 with TRBJ2-3; 10 nucleotides line up with TRBD2. The CDR3 totals 17 residues. Trimming cost V 0 bases and J 4 bases; bases outside gene matches: 8. Germline lookup yields CDR1 SGHDT and CDR2 YYEEEE. DNA of the CDR3: TGTGCCAGCAGCTTGGCCACGCTAGCGGGGGCCCCAGATACGCAGTATTTT. Translation gives CASSLATLAGAPDTQYF.

This clonotype has a handful of counts. The chain couples TRBV2 to TRBJ2-3; the match to TRBD2 covers 10 bases. Germline values: CDR1 SNHLY, CDR2 FYNNEI. V dropped 9 bases and J dropped 0; count of bases not matched to a gene: 3. The CDR3 loop spans 14 amino acids. The CDR3: CASTSGKSTDTQYF. CDR3 nucleotides: TGTGCCAGTACTAGCGGGAAAAGCACAGATACGCAGTATTTT.

This clonotype was counted ten times or more. V usage is TRBV20-1 and J usage is TRBJ1-1; tentatively, D is TRBD1 (5 bases). V was clipped by 1 base and J by 3 bases, with 15 bases between them. Germline V lookup: CDR1 DFQATT, CDR2 SNEGSKA (reference sequence). The CDR3 contains 15 residues. Written as DNA, the CDR3 is TGCAGTGCTAGAGTGGCGGGGGGTTGGCACACTGAAGCTTTCTTT. Its translation: CSARVAGGWHTEAFF.

The J gene is TRBJ2-1, the V gene TRBV7-8, with 8 positions matching TRBD2. V shed 5 bases and J 4 bases; nucleotides not matched to a gene: 10. The CDR3 contains 16 residues. CDR1 SGHVS and CDR2 FQNEAQ come from the germline V gene. This CDR3 is CASSPPGGQTYNEQFF. The CDR3 DNA is TGTGCCAGCAGCCCCCCGGGGGGGCAGACGTACAATGAGCAGTTCTTC. The complete variable domain, with remaining parts taken from reference TRBV7-8 and TRBJ2-1, reads GAGVSQSPRYKVAKRGQDVALRCDPISGHVSLFWYQQALGQGPEFLTYFQNEAQLDKSGLPSDRFFAERPEGSVSTLKIQRTQQEDSAVYLCASSPPGGQTYNEQFFGPGTRLTVL.

This clonotype occurred a few times. The genes are TRBV6-2 or TRBV6-3 and TRBJ1-2; 7 bases are shared with TRBD1. The CDR3 is made up of 14 amino acids. Per the germline V gene, CDR1 is MNHEY and CDR2 is SVGEGT. The ends lost 5 bases at V and 7 bases at J; junction bases unmatched: 10. Written as DNA, the CDR3 is TGTGCCAGCAGTGAGGGGGCTCTTTTATTTGGCTACACCTTC. Translated: CASSEGALLFGYTF.

The chain links TRBV5-1 to TRBJ2-1; 13 bases match TRBD2. Germline values: CDR1 SGHRS, CDR2 YFSETQ. This CDR3 has 15 residues. The V and J ends lost 4 bases and 8 bases, in that order; junction bases with no gene match: 6. The chain's CDR3 is CASSPGLAGVYEQFF. CDR3 DNA sequence: TGCGCCAGCAGCCCAGGACTAGCGGGAGTCTATGAGCAGTTCTTC.

This clonotype was seen only a few times. The V call is TRBV6-1, the J call TRBJ2-3; D is perhaps TRBD1 or TRBD2 (6 bases each). Trimming removed 4 bases at V and 3 bases at J, with 17 bases between. This CDR3 region has 16 residues. In germline, CDR1 is MNHNS, CDR2 SASEGT. CDR3 amino acids: CASSVLGGHGTDTQYF. In DNA form, the CDR3 reads TGTGCCAGCAGTGTCTTAGGGGGGCATGGGACAGATACGCAGTATTTT.

The genes are TRBV7-3 and TRBJ2-1; 9 bases agree with TRBD1. The CDR3 runs 15 residues. Trimming took 5 bases from V and 2 from J; bases not matched to a gene: 4. Per germline, CDR1 SGHTA and CDR2 FQGTGA. As DNA, the CDR3 is TGTGCCAGCAGCCAACGGACAGGGGCCTACAATGAGCAGTTCTTC. Its translation is CASSQRTGAYNEQFF.

This clonotype was seen repeatedly, ten times or more. This chain uses TRBV5-1 with TRBJ2-1, with D possibly matching TRBD1 (6 bases). Trimming took 0 bases from V and 7 from J, leaving 14 bases between them. Germline V gene lookup returns CDR1 SGHRS and CDR2 YFSETQ. This CDR3 has 15 residues. The CDR3 loop reads CASSLVRGAGNEQFF. CDR3 DNA: TGCGCCAGCAGCTTGGTCAGGGGCGCAGGGAATGAGCAGTTCTTC.

At least ten counts were recorded for this clonotype. CDR3 coding DNA: TGTGCCAGCAGCCAGGGACTAGCGGGAGGGCCAACCGGGGAGCTGTTTTTT. Its protein product is CASSQGLAGGPTGELFF. The V gene is TRBV5-6, the J gene TRBJ2-2; 16 bases match TRBD2. V was clipped by 4 bases and J by 5 bases; unmatched bases: 5. The CDR3 loop spans 17 amino acids. Germline lookup yields CDR1 SGHDT and CDR2 YYEEEE.

This clonotype was seen ten or more times. The chain carries TRBV12-3 or TRBV12-4 and TRBJ2-2; tentative D call: TRBD2 (5 bases). This CDR3 contains 17 residues. Trimming stripped 5 bases from V and 0 bases from J, with 16 bases between. CDR3 sequence: CASSPPLRAANTGELFF. CDR3 DNA sequence: TGTGCCAGCAGTCCGCCCTTGCGGGCGGCGAACACCGGGGAGCTGTTTTTT.

V is TRBV11-1 and J is TRBJ2-7, with D perhaps assigned TRBD1 or TRBD2 (6 bases each). The CDR3 spans 15 residues. V was clipped by 4 bases and J by 4 bases, with 17 bases between them. The germline CDR1 and CDR2 sequences are SGHAT and FQDESV (reference sequence). In DNA, the CDR3 is TGTGCCAGCAGCTCGTTCCGGTGGGGGGCATACGAGCAGTACTTC. Amino acids: CASSSFRWGAYEQYF.

A few counts support this clonotype. The CDR3 spells CSVIINTEAFF. As DNA, the CDR3 is TGCAGCGTAATAATAAACACTGAAGCTTTCTTT. The V and J genes are TRBV29-1 and TRBJ1-1; D unclear. CDR3 length: 11 amino acids. Trimming removed 6 bases from V and 2 bases from J, with 7 bases in between. CDR1 is SQVTM, CDR2 ANQGSEA, per germline.

This clonotype came up many times. The CDR3 DNA sequence: TGCGCCAGCAGCTTGGAGGCAGGGTGGGAAGCTGAAGCTTTCTTT. It codes for CASSLEAGWEAEAFF. The genes are TRBV5-1 and TRBJ1-1; TRBD1 is a possible D gene (5 bases). CDR3 length: 15 amino acids. Between the trimmed V and J ends, which lost 0 bases and 6 bases, there was a span of 15 bases. Germline values: CDR1 SGHRS, CDR2 YFSETQ.

This chain uses TRBV5-5 with TRBJ1-1; D remains unclear. The CDR3 spans 12 residues. Trimming removed 4 bases at V and 2 bases at J, with 6 bases between. Germline V gene lookup returns CDR1 SGHKS and CDR2 YYEKEE (reference sequence). CDR3 nucleotide sequence: TGTGCCAGCAGCGGCAGCAACACTGAAGCTTTCTTT. This encodes CASSGSNTEAFF. Full variable domain (remainder filled in from reference TRBV5-5 and TRBJ1-1): DAGVTQSPTHLIKTRGQQVTLRCSPISGHKSVSWYQQVLGQGPQFIFQYYEKEERGRGNFPDRFSARQFPNYSSELNVNALLLGDSALYLCASSGSNTEAFFGQGTRLTVV.

In its sample, this clonotype was seen once. V usage is TRBV19 and J usage is TRBJ2-3; possible D gene TRBD2, 6 bases. There are 15 residues in the CDR3. Germline V gene sequence: CDR1 LNHDA, CDR2 SQIVND (reference sequence). V lost 10 bases and J lost 2, with 19 bases in between. The chain's CDR3 is CAIAPTGVATDTQYF. CDR3 in DNA: TGTGCCATCGCACCTACGGGGGTGGCCACAGATACGCAGTATTTT.

The chain carries TRBV20-1 and TRBJ2-1; D gene ambiguous. V was pared by 6 bases and J by 0 bases, with 12 bases between. CDR1 and CDR2 (germline): DFQATT, SNEGSKA (reference sequence). The CDR3 runs 14 residues. CDR3: CSATGPYSYNEQFF. The CDR3 nucleotides read TGCAGTGCGACCGGGCCCTACTCCTACAATGAGCAGTTCTTC.